One and the same sample provided the 8 T cell receptor beta chains below, sequenced in a study of control samples from healthy donors and cancer patients. The assay was immunoSEQ multiplex PCR, and TCRdb's table has in-frame clones only and misses some. The top ten hold around 13% of the sample, which has roughly 100,000 clones, around four fifths seen once. Sequenced: blood. The receptors shown here come from a woman in her fifties or sixties in good health.

The table lists this clone with a few counts. The rearrangement uses TRBV7-9 and TRBJ2-5, with D perhaps matching TRBD2 (6 bases). The V and J ends lost 3 bases and 4 bases respectively, with 21 bases between them. Germline V gene sequence: CDR1 SEHNR, CDR2 FQNEAQ (reference sequence). The CDR3 has 17 residues. CDR3: CASSFGRRVGSAETQYF. Written as DNA, the CDR3 is TGTGCCAGCAGCTTTGGACGGAGGGTGGGATCGGCAGAGACCCAGTACTTC.

J is TRBJ2-1 and V is TRBV5-4, with D perhaps being TRBD1 or TRBD2 (5 bases each). The V and J ends lost 4 bases and 6 bases respectively, with 11 bases between them. The length of the CDR3 is 13 residues. Germline CDR1 and CDR2: SGHNT and YYREEE (reference sequence). CDR3 amino acids: CASSETGTNEQFF. In nucleotides, the CDR3 is TGTGCCAGCAGCGAAACCGGGACCAATGAGCAGTTCTTC.

The rearrangement links TRBV19 to TRBJ1-2; D is perhaps TRBD1 (6 bases). The CDR3 covers 18 residues. CDR1 and CDR2 from the germline V gene are LNHDA and SQIVND (reference sequence). The ends were cut back, 3 bases at V and 2 bases at J, with 22 bases in the middle. The CDR3 DNA sequence: TGTGCCAGTAGTATTACAGGGTGGGGGACCGGCTCAAACTATGGCTACACCTTC. This encodes CASSITGWGTGSNYGYTF.

CDR3 DNA sequence: TGTGCCTGGAGTTCTGGACAGGAGACCCAGTACTTC. Amino acid sequence: CAWSSGQETQYF. The chain carries TRBV30 and TRBJ2-5; a possible D gene is TRBD1 (6 bases). V lost 2 bases and J 5 bases, leaving 9 bases between the germline ends. CDR3 length: 12 residues. Germline CDR1 and CDR2: GTSNPN and SVGIG (reference sequence).

The CDR3 DNA reads TGTGCCAGCAGCTTGGGCAGGGAGGGCGTGAACACTGAAGCTTTCTTT. Protein product: CASSLGREGVNTEAFF. The gene calls are TRBV5-5 and TRBJ1-1; perhaps TRBD1 as D (5 bases). CDR3 length: 16 amino acids. Germline CDR1 and CDR2: SGHKS and YYEKEE (reference sequence). Trimming pared 0 bases from V and 0 bases from J, leaving 12 bases between.

This chain links TRBV29-1 with TRBJ1-1, with 7 bases fitting TRBD1. Losses at the gene ends were 5 bases for V and 9 bases for J; bases not matched to a gene: 9. The CDR3 is made up of 12 amino acids. Germline values: CDR1 SQVTM, CDR2 ANQGSEA. This CDR3 is CSVRSGTDKAFF. The CDR3 bases are TGCAGCGTTCGGTCCGGGACAGATAAAGCTTTCTTT.

CDR3: CASSKYHQKNNQPQHF. For the CDR3, the DNA is TGTGCCAGTAGTAAATACCATCAGAAAAACAATCAGCCCCAGCATTTT. The V and J genes are TRBV19 and TRBJ1-5; D gene unclear. Germline CDR1 is LNHDA and CDR2 is SQIVND (reference sequence). V was cut by 4 bases and J by 3 bases, with 16 bases left in between. The CDR3 runs 16 residues.

The V call is TRBV3-1 (or the pseudogene TRBV3-2), the J call TRBJ1-4; possibly TRBD1 for D (6 bases). The ends were cut back, 2 bases at V and 10 bases at J, with 17 bases in the middle. The CDR3 has 15 residues. Germline V CDR1 and CDR2: LGHDT, YNNKEL (reference sequence). CDR3 nucleotides: TGTGCCAGCAGCCAAAGGACAGAGAGACTTGGAAAACTGTTTTTT. Protein sequence: CASSQRTERLGKLFF.